The 6 T cell receptor beta chains below come from one sample, sequenced in a study of CD8 T cells in Susac syndrome (dated by TCRdb to the late 2010s). The library was generated by the immunoSEQ multiplex PCR assay. RNA was extracted with the RNeasy kit and about 0.5 to 1 ug was reverse transcribed using random hexamers. Starting from the raw public reads, TCRdb applied fastp trimming at Q25, assembled clones with MiXCR and retained in-frame beta chains. A single entry per CDR3 protein holds the most common genes and DNA from its merged rows. The sample table holds about 120,000 distinct CDR3 sequences, of which about 93% were seen once. The top ten clones comprise around 0.27% of the sample. The sample taken for sequencing was CD8+ T cells from PBMCs. The receptor set was obtained from a human donor with Susac syndrome.

V gene TRBV20-1 combines with J gene TRBJ2-5; D is perhaps TRBD1 or TRBD2 (5 bases each). V was pared by 2 bases and J by 1 base, with 11 bases between. CDR3 length: 14 residues. Germline loops: CDR1 DFQATT, CDR2 SNEGSKA (reference sequence). The CDR3 here is CSARTGTAQETQYF. CDR3 nucleotide sequence: TGCAGTGCTAGAACCGGGACGGCCCAAGAGACCCAGTACTTC.

The V and J genes are TRBV6-6 and TRBJ2-1, with TRBD2 as a possible D gene (7 bases). Trimming left V 0 bases short and J 9 bases short, with 18 bases between. Germline V gene lookup returns CDR1 MNHNY and CDR2 SVGAGI (reference sequence). CDR3 length: 16 residues. Here the CDR3 DNA reads TGTGCCAGCAGTTACTCGATGGGGGGGCGAGAGGGTGAGCAGTTCTTC. The encoded protein is CASSYSMGGREGEQFF.

The chain combines TRBV27 with TRBJ1-6; the D gene is possibly TRBD1 (6 bases). The V end lost 4 bases, the J end lost 15 bases, and 13 bases lay between the germline ends. The CDR3 covers 12 residues. The germline V gene has CDR1 MNHEY and CDR2 SMNVEV (reference sequence). The CDR3 coding sequence is TGTGCCAGCAGTTCCACCGGGGGCCTCCTCCACTTT. Its translation: CASSSTGGLLHF.

The chain is built from TRBV20-1 and TRBJ2-1; D not resolved. Trimming shortened V by 3 bases and J by 10 bases, and 16 bases separated the two germline ends. The length of the CDR3 is 13 residues. Germline V lookup: CDR1 DFQATT, CDR2 SNEGSKA (reference sequence). The CDR3 here is CSASHISRGEQFF. CDR3 nucleotides: TGCAGTGCTAGTCATATTTCCCGTGGAGAGCAGTTCTTC.

This chain links TRBV7-9 with TRBJ1-2; tentative D call: TRBD1 (6 bases). The germline V and J ends were trimmed by 3 bases and 6 bases, with 17 bases remaining between them. Germline V gives CDR1 SEHNR, CDR2 FQNEAQ (reference sequence). CDR3 size: 15 residues. CDR3 in amino acids: CASSFETGTTNGYTF. CDR3 bases: TGTGCCAGCAGCTTCGAGACGGGGACAACCAATGGCTACACCTTC.

V and J are TRBV2 and TRBJ2-5; no clear D gene. This CDR3 contains 13 residues. Per the germline V gene, CDR1 is SNHLY and CDR2 is FYNNEI. V lost 4 bases and J 2 bases, leaving 8 bases between the germline ends. The DNA for the CDR3 is TGTGCCAGCAGTGGCGTACGGCAAGAGACCCAGTACTTC. It is translated as CASSGVRQETQYF. Together with reference TRBV2 and TRBJ2-5, the CDR3 gives the full variable domain: EPEVTQTPSHQVTQMGQEVILRCVPISNHLYFYWYRQILGQKVEFLVSFYNNEISEKSEIFDDQFSVERPDGSNFTLKIRSTKLEDSAMYFCASSGVRQETQYFGPGTRLLVL.